Shown below are 24 T cell receptor beta chains from a single sample sequenced in a study of blood T cell repertoires in COVID-19. Clones were read by immunoSEQ multiplex PCR, and TCRdb kept only the in-frame ones, dropping some. This sample has 300,000 to 350,000 clones, with about nine tenths found just once. Source material: peripheral blood. These receptor sequences come from a man younger than 30 with active or convalescent COVID-19.

In DNA form, the CDR3 reads TGTGCCAGCAGTTCGCCTACGTCTGACAGGGCGGGTGAAGCTTTCTTT. This codes for CASSSPTSDRAGEAFF. This chain joins TRBV27 and TRBJ1-1, with 7 bases matching TRBD1. Losses at the gene ends were 4 bases for V and 7 bases for J; bases not matched to a gene: 15. The V gene's germline CDR1 is MNHEY and CDR2 SMNVEV (reference sequence). The CDR3 loop spans 16 amino acids.

The J gene is TRBJ1-1, the V gene TRBV3-1 (or the pseudogene TRBV3-2); 11 bases are a match to TRBD1. The V segment lost 4 bases and the J segment 3 bases; nucleotides outside the gene matches: 7. CDR1 LGHDT and CDR2 YNNKEL come from the germline V gene (reference sequence). The CDR3 covers 16 residues. The CDR3 is CASSRGTGGLYTEAFF. The CDR3 DNA reads as TGTGCCAGCAGCCGGGGGACAGGGGGACTTTACACTGAAGCTTTCTTT.

The V call is TRBV18, the J call TRBJ2-2; 7 bases line up with TRBD1. The V segment lost 6 bases and the J segment 1 base; nucleotides outside the gene matches: 8. CDR3 length equals 16 residues. CDR1 KGHSH and CDR2 LQKENI come from the germline V gene. CDR3 sequence (DNA): TGTGCCAGCTCGGGGGACAGAACCTTGAACACCGGGGAGCTGTTTTTT. This translates into CASSGDRTLNTGELFF.

The CDR3 loop is CASSLRTGGTPQHF. In nucleotides, the CDR3 is TGTGCCAGCAGTTTAAGGACAGGGGGCACGCCCCAGCATTTT. The chain has TRBV27 and TRBJ1-5, with 11 positions matching TRBD1. Germline values: CDR1 MNHEY, CDR2 SMNVEV (reference sequence). With V trimmed by 2 bases and J by 9 bases, 3 bases remained unmatched. The CDR3 sequence is 14 residues long.

This clone was recorded once. V gene TRBV6-5 combines with J gene TRBJ1-2; TRBD1 is a possible D gene (6 bases). This CDR3 comprises 15 residues. V was trimmed by 6 bases and J by 0 bases, leaving 14 bases between them. CDR1 MNHEY and CDR2 SVGAGI come from the germline V gene. The CDR3 protein is CASRTGYTSNYGYTF. The CDR3 DNA reads TGTGCCAGCAGGACAGGCTACACTTCTAACTATGGCTACACCTTC.

This chain links TRBV27 with TRBJ2-7; perhaps TRBD1 as D (5 bases). Germline values: CDR1 MNHEY, CDR2 SMNVEV (reference sequence). V was shortened by 5 bases and J by 1 base, with 18 bases between the two germline ends. The CDR3 length is 16 residues. The CDR3: CASSRTAGQYSYEQYF. DNA of the CDR3: TGTGCCAGCAGTCGAACGGCAGGACAATATTCCTACGAGCAGTACTTC.

As concerns this clone: Sequence at one end of the junction differs from germline and may be a read error. V usage is TRBV11-2 and J usage is TRBJ1-4; 7 nucleotides agree with TRBD1. Germline assignment: CDR1 SGHAT and CDR2 FQNNGV. The CDR3 extends over 11 amino acids. Written as DNA, the CDR3 is TGTGCCAGCAGCTTAACCGACAGGGTAATTTTT. Its protein is CASSLTDRVIF.

The sample holds a few counts of this clone. The chain combines TRBV6-5 with TRBJ2-7, with 7 positions matching TRBD1. The CDR3 sequence is 14 residues long. The J segment lost 6 bases and the V segment lost 6 bases, leaving 11 bases of the junction unmatched. The germline V gene encodes CDR1 MNHEY and CDR2 SVGAGI. In nucleotides, the CDR3 is TGTGCCAGCAGCCGTGGGACAGAAATGGGCGAGCAGTACTTC. As protein: CASSRGTEMGEQYF.

This clone is a singleton in its sample. The chain has TRBV5-6 and TRBJ2-3, with D perhaps matching TRBD2 (7 bases). The CDR3 runs 15 residues. V was cut by 0 bases and J by 2 bases, with 10 bases left in between. Germline assignment: CDR1 SGHDT and CDR2 YYEEEE. CDR3 protein: CASSLAGGLTDTQYF. CDR3 bases: TGTGCCAGCAGCTTGGCCGGGGGGCTCACAGATACGCAGTATTTT.

The gene calls are TRBV19 and TRBJ1-1; maybe TRBD1 (6 bases). Trimming stripped 3 bases from V and 4 bases from J, with 18 bases between. Germline V gene data show CDR1 as LNHDA and CDR2 as SQIVND (reference sequence). The CDR3 has 16 amino acids. Here the CDR3 reads CASSIGYGGRVTEAFF. CDR3 DNA: TGTGCCAGTAGTATCGGGTACGGGGGGCGGGTCACTGAAGCTTTCTTT.

The rearrangement links TRBV7-9 to TRBJ2-1; D call uncertain. V shed 9 bases and J shed 9 bases, with 15 bases lying between them. Germline V CDR1 and CDR2: SEHNR, FQNEAQ (reference sequence). CDR3 length equals 12 residues. The CDR3 DNA reads TGTGCCAGTCGCACTCTAGTGGTTGAGCAGTTCTTC. This encodes CASRTLVVEQFF.

The V gene is TRBV6-1, the J gene TRBJ2-1; D may be TRBD1 (6 bases). The CDR3 extends over 20 amino acids. V was cut by 0 bases and J by 2 bases, with 23 bases left in between. Germline loops: CDR1 MNHNS, CDR2 SASEGT. The CDR3 nucleotides read TGTGCCAGCAGTGAAGCGCTTGGGGGCAGAGCGCCAAGGGCCTACAATGAGCAGTTCTTC. Residues: CASSEALGGRAPRAYNEQFF.

This clone was found a few times. This sequence joins TRBV28 and TRBJ2-1; 10 bases are shared with TRBD2. The CDR3 consists of 18 residues. The germline CDR1 and CDR2 sequences are MDHEN and SYDVKM. Losses at the gene ends were 2 bases for V and 0 bases for J; bases not matched to a gene: 7. CDR3 nucleotides: TGTGCCAGCAGTTTACCTAGCGGGAGAATGAGCTCCTACAATGAGCAGTTCTTC. Its translation: CASSLPSGRMSSYNEQFF.

This clone has at least ten counts. The rearrangement uses TRBV2 and TRBJ1-2; TRBD1 agrees at 8 bases. V was clipped by 8 bases and J by 5 bases; unmatched bases: 10. Germline values: CDR1 SNHLY, CDR2 FYNNEI. CDR3 length equals 14 residues. This CDR3 reads CASLPDREGYGYTF. The CDR3 region has the DNA TGTGCCAGCCTTCCGGACAGGGAGGGTTATGGCTACACCTTC.

This chain uses TRBV7-2 with TRBJ2-2; TRBD2 agrees at 13 bases. Germline CDR1 SGHTA, CDR2 FQGNSA. V trimming: 6 bases; J trimming: 4 bases; junction bases outside the gene matches: 8. The length of the CDR3 is 17 residues. The chain's CDR3 is CASRWTSGGTFTGELFF. The CDR3 DNA follows: TGTGCCAGCAGATGGACTAGCGGGGGTACCTTCACCGGGGAGCTGTTTTTT.

Remarks on this clone: One junction end does not reproduce the germline sequence, and a read error may be involved. The sample carries other DNA sequences with the same CDR3. This chain joins TRBV4-2 and TRBJ2-1, with TRBD2 matching 9 bases. Germline values: CDR1 LGHNA, CDR2 YNFKEQ. The CDR3 is 17 residues long. CDR3 DNA: TGTGCCAGCAGCCAAACACAGCTAGCGGGACCCTACAATGAACAGTTCTTC. It encodes CASSQTQLAGPYNEQFF.

The J gene is TRBJ2-1, the V gene TRBV7-3; 11 bases are a match to TRBD2. The CDR3 consists of 15 residues. The trim removed 5 bases at V and 10 bases at J, leaving 10 bases unmatched. Germline-derived CDR1 and CDR2 are SGHTA and FQGTGA. CDR3 sequence (DNA): TGTGCCAGCAGCCAGATACTAGCGGGAGAACGGGAGCAGTTCTTC. As protein: CASSQILAGEREQFF.

The CDR3: CASSPQGANQPQHF. The CDR3, as DNA: TGTGCCAGCAGCCCCCAAGGGGCGAATCAGCCCCAGCATTTT. The chain uses TRBV6-5 and TRBJ1-5; TRBD1 might be the D (5 bases). The V and J ends lost 6 bases and 4 bases respectively, with 13 bases between them. The CDR3 extends over 14 amino acids. From germline, CDR1 is MNHEY and CDR2 SVGAGI.

The rearrangement uses TRBV15 and TRBJ2-7; D is perhaps TRBD1 (6 bases). The CDR3 has 14 residues. Germline-derived CDR1 and CDR2 are LNHNV and YYDKDF (reference sequence). Trimming pared 0 bases from V and 2 bases from J, leaving 8 bases between. The CDR3 loop reads CATSRDAGAYEQYF. The CDR3 DNA follows: TGTGCCACCAGCAGAGATGCAGGGGCCTACGAGCAGTACTTC.

The genes are TRBV12-3 or TRBV12-4 and TRBJ1-6, with D tentatively TRBD1 (5 bases). The CDR3 length is 13 residues. V was cut by 7 bases and J by 10 bases, with 14 bases left in between. The CDR3: CASTLGVSSPLHF. For the CDR3, the DNA is TGTGCCAGCACCCTAGGGGTTAGCTCACCCCTCCACTTT.

The chain is built from TRBV6-5 and TRBJ1-1; 8 nucleotides line up with TRBD1. The junction had 7 bases not matched to a gene; V was cut back by 6 bases and J by 1 base. The CDR3 is 15 residues long. The germline V gene has CDR1 MNHEY and CDR2 SVGAGI. This CDR3 reads CASRGTGGGNTEAFF. DNA of the CDR3: TGTGCCAGCAGGGGGACAGGAGGTGGGAACACTGAAGCTTTCTTT.

The chain couples TRBV5-8 to TRBJ2-3; weak D call: TRBD2 (6 bases). Trimming took 4 bases from V and 4 from J, leaving 19 bases between them. Germline assignment: CDR1 SGHTS and CDR2 YDEGEE. The CDR3 totals 16 residues. CDR3 bases: TGTGCCAGCAGCGACGACGGGGGACCCGGGGCAGATACGCAGTATTTT. Its protein product is CASSDDGGPGADTQYF.

The J gene is TRBJ2-5, the V gene TRBV7-9, with a possible D match to TRBD2 (6 bases). The CDR3 is made up of 14 amino acids. Trimming pared 0 bases from V and 1 base from J, leaving 6 bases between. CDR1 is SEHNR and CDR2 is FQNEAQ in the germline V gene (reference sequence). The CDR3 spells CASSLAGGQETQYF. The CDR3 region has the DNA TGTGCCAGCAGCTTAGCGGGGGGCCAAGAGACCCAGTACTTC.

Here the CDR3 reads CASGTRGIYNSPLHF. For the CDR3, the DNA is TGTGCCAGCGGTACACGGGGAATCTATAATTCACCCCTCCACTTT. This sequence joins TRBV28 and TRBJ1-6; D call uncertain. Trimming took off 8 bases at V and 3 bases at J, with 14 bases between the two ends. Germline V gene data show CDR1 as MDHEN and CDR2 as SYDVKM. The CDR3 is made up of 15 amino acids.